The 5 T cell receptor beta chains reported below all come from one sample, sequenced in a study of early T cells in non-severe SARS-CoV-2 infection. TCRdb re-called the 5' RACE reads with MiXCR, one entry per CDR3 protein. The sample shows about 40,000 distinct CDR3 sequences, under 30% of them seen only once. Specimen: whole blood, collected at baseline. These receptors were taken from an adult who was a healthcare worker with PCR-confirmed SARS-CoV-2 infection or an uninfected control (not recorded which).

This clonotype showed up just a few times. The rearrangement joins TRBV2 to TRBJ2-1; D gene unclear. CDR1 SNHLY and CDR2 FYNNEI come from the germline V gene. V was cut by 0 bases and J by 9 bases, with 9 bases left in between. CDR3 length: 13 amino acids. As DNA, the CDR3 is TGTGCCAGCAGTGAAGCGAGTAAAGGTGAGCAGTTCTTC. It codes for CASSEASKGEQFF.

The V gene is TRBV19, the J gene TRBJ2-5; 8 positions match TRBD1. Trimming took 10 bases from V and 2 from J; bases not matched to a gene: 6. CDR1 LNHDA and CDR2 SQIVND come from the germline V gene (reference sequence). The CDR3 length is 13 residues. The CDR3 sequence: CATRTGQQETQYF. CDR3 sequence (DNA): TGTGCCACTAGGACAGGGCAGCAAGAGACCCAGTACTTC.

The V call is TRBV4-3, the J call TRBJ1-3, with a possible D match to TRBD1 (5 bases). Germline-derived CDR1 and CDR2 are LGHNA and YSLEER. Trimming stripped 1 base from V and 4 bases from J, with 14 bases between. The CDR3 runs to 16 residues. This chain's CDR3 is CASSQARRGSGNTIYF. CDR3 DNA: TGCGCCAGCAGCCAAGCCAGGCGGGGGTCCGGAAACACCATATATTTT.

This clonotype has just a few counts. The V and J genes are TRBV20-1 and TRBJ2-7; no reliable D call. The length of the CDR3 is 13 residues. Germline V CDR1 and CDR2: DFQATT, SNEGSKA (reference sequence). Trimming took 4 bases from V and 2 from J, leaving 12 bases between them. The chain's CDR3 is CSAILGLTYEQYF. The DNA for the CDR3 is TGCAGTGCTATCTTGGGCCTTACCTACGAGCAGTACTTC.

The CDR3 coding sequence is TGTGCCAGCAGTTTAGCACAGACAGATACGCAGTATTTT. It yields the protein CASSLAQTDTQYF. The V and J genes are TRBV12-3 or TRBV12-4 and TRBJ2-3; D ambiguous. The CDR3 has 13 amino acids. V shed 0 bases and J shed 3 bases, with 4 bases lying between them.